This record concerns one TCR beta chain sequence. The data are from a study of type 1 and type 2 diabetes patients. Overall study: A total of around 18 million paired-end reads came from the whole study.

This CDR3 is built from 15 residues. CDR1 is ENHRY and CDR2 is SYGVKD in the germline V gene. Trimming took off 10 bases at V and 8 bases at J, with 23 bases between the two ends. Genomic DNA was the PCR template. A primer set of 30 forward and 13 reverse primers amplified the CDR3. MiXCR was run by TCRdb on the multiplex PCR reads, yielding one entry per CDR3 protein. The sample consists of under 300,000 distinct CDR3 sequences, roughly 48% of them appearing once. The specimen sequenced was peripheral blood mononuclear cells (PBMCs). The genes are TRBV10-3 and TRBJ2-2; D uncertain. The sequence was collected from a young man with type 2 diabetes. The CDR3 DNA reads as TGTGCCAGCAGCGCCATGTCCCAGACCACAGGGGAGCTGTTTTTT. Residues: CASSAMSQTTGELFF.